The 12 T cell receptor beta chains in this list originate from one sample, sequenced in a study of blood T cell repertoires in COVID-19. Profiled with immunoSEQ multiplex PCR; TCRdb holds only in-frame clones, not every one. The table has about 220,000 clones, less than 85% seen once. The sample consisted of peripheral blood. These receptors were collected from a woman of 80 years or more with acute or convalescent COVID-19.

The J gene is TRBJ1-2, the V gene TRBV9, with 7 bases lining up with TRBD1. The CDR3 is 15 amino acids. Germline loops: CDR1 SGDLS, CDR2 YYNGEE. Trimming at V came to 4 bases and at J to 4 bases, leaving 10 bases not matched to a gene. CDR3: CASSPGQAAVYGYTF. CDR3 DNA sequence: TGTGCCAGCAGCCCCGGACAGGCGGCCGTCTATGGCTACACCTTC.

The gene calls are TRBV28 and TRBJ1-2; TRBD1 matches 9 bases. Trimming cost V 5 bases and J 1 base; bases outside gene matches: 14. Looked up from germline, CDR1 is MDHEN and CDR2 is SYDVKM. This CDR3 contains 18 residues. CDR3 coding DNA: TGTGCCAGCAGTCCCCTCCCGGACAGGGGACCCATTAACTATGGCTACACCTTC. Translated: CASSPLPDRGPINYGYTF.

The CDR3 is CATSRDWTAGYTF. The CDR3, as DNA: TGTGCCACCAGCAGAGACTGGACAGCTGGCTACACCTTC. The chain uses TRBV15 and TRBJ1-2; D is perhaps TRBD1 (6 bases). Germline V gene sequence: CDR1 LNHNV, CDR2 YYDKDF (reference sequence). The CDR3 runs 13 residues. Deletions cut 0 bases from V and 7 bases from J, with 9 bases between.

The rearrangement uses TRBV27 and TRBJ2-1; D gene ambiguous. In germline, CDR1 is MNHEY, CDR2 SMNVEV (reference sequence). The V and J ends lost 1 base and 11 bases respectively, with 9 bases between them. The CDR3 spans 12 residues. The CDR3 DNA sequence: TGTGCCAGCAGTTTATACGGCAGGCAGCAGTTCTTC. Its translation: CASSLYGRQQFF.

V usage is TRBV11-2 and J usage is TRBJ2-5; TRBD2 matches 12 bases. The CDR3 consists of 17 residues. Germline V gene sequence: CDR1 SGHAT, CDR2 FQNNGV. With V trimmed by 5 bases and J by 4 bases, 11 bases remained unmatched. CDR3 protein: CASSASGGARELETQYF. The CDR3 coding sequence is TGTGCCAGCAGCGCTAGCGGGGGGGCCCGAGAATTAGAGACCCAGTACTTC.

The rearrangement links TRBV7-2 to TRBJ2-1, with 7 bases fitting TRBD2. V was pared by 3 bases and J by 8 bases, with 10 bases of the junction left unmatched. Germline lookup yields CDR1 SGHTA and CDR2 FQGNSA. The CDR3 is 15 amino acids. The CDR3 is CASSFQRGELDEQFF. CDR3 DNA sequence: TGTGCCAGCAGCTTTCAACGGGGGGAGCTCGATGAGCAGTTCTTC.

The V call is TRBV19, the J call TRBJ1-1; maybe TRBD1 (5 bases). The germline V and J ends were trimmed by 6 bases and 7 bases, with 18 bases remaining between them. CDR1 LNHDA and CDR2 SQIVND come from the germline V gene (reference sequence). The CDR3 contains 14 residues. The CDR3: CASSPAQGWDEAFF. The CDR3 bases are TGTGCCAGTAGCCCGGCCCAGGGTTGGGATGAAGCTTTCTTT.

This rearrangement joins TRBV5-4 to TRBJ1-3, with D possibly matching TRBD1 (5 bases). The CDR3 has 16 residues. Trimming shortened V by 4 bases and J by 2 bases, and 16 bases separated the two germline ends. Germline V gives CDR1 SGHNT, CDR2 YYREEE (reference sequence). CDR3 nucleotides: TGTGCCAGCAGCACCTGGACGGGGGGAACTGGAAACACCATATATTTT. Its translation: CASSTWTGGTGNTIYF.

DNA for the CDR3: TGTGCCAGCAACCGGGCTAGCGGGGCGAGAGATACGCAGTATTTT. Amino acids: CASNRASGARDTQYF. The V gene is TRBV5-4, the J gene TRBJ2-3; 9 nucleotides align to TRBD2. The J segment lost 5 bases and the V segment lost 6 bases, leaving 10 bases of the junction unmatched. Germline CDR1 reads SGHNT; CDR2 reads YYREEE (reference sequence). This CDR3 has 15 residues.

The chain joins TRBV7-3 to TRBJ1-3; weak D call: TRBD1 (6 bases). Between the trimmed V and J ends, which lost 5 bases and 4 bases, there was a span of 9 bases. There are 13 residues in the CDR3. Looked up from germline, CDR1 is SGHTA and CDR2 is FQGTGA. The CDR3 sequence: CASSPDRGNTIYF. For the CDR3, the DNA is TGTGCCAGCAGCCCCGACAGGGGAAACACCATATATTTT.

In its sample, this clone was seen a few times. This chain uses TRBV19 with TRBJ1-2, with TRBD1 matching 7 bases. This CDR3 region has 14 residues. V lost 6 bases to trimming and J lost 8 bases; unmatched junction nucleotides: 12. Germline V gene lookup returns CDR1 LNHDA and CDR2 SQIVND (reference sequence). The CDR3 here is CASRLADRVNGYTF. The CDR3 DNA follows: TGTGCCAGTAGGCTAGCTGACAGGGTGAACGGCTACACCTTC.

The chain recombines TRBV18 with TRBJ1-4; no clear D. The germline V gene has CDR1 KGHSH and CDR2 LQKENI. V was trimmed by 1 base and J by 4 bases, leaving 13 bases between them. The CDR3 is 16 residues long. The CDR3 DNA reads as TGTGCCAGCTCACCACGCCAACAGACACTTAATGAAAAACTGTTTTTT. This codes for CASSPRQQTLNEKLFF.